What follows are 26 T cell receptor beta chains derived from one specimen sequenced in a study of blood T cell repertoires in COVID-19. Repertoires were generated with immunoSEQ multiplex PCR, while TCRdb's copy carries only in-frame clones and drops some. Among 210,000 or so clones listed, roughly four fifths were seen once. Specimen: peripheral blood. These receptors were taken from a woman in her 40s with acute or convalescent COVID-19.

This sequence joins TRBV3-1 (or the pseudogene TRBV3-2) and TRBJ1-5; D might be TRBD1 (6 bases). The CDR3 runs 15 residues. Per the germline V gene, CDR1 is LGHDT and CDR2 is YNNKEL (reference sequence). With 0 bases removed from V and 7 bases from J, the gap between germline ends came to 13 bases. The CDR3: CASSQEGGARQPQHF. In DNA, the CDR3 is TGTGCCAGCAGCCAAGAAGGGGGGGCCCGGCAGCCCCAGCATTTT.

The rearrangement uses TRBV11-3 and TRBJ2-3; D gene ambiguous. The V gene's germline CDR1 is SGHNT and CDR2 YENEEA. This CDR3 has 12 residues. Trimming removed 4 bases from V and 2 bases from J, with 4 bases in between. The CDR3 DNA is TGTGCCAGCAGCTCCGTCACAGATACGCAGTATTTT. Protein product: CASSSVTDTQYF.

This sequence joins TRBV9 and TRBJ1-2, with TRBD1 matching over 7 bases. Germline V CDR1 and CDR2: SGDLS, YYNGEE. This CDR3 comprises 14 residues. Unmatched junction bases numbered 7, after V lost 6 bases and J lost 2 bases. The CDR3 loop is CASTLGQENYGYTF. CDR3 DNA: TGTGCCAGCACCCTTGGACAGGAAAACTATGGCTACACCTTC.

The chain carries TRBV5-1 and TRBJ2-1, with 10 bases lining up with TRBD2. This CDR3 is built from 16 residues. In germline, CDR1 is SGHRS, CDR2 YFSETQ. V shed 1 base and J 3 bases; nucleotides not matched to a gene: 4. The CDR3 region is CASSLRLAGGYNEQFF. CDR3 in DNA: TGCGCCAGCAGCTTGAGATTAGCGGGGGGCTACAATGAGCAGTTCTTC.

The gene calls are TRBV2 and TRBJ1-1, with 8 bases that match TRBD1. The trim removed 4 bases at V and 1 base at J, leaving 11 bases unmatched. In germline, CDR1 is SNHLY, CDR2 FYNNEI. This CDR3 is 17 amino acids long. The CDR3 DNA sequence: TGTGCCAGCAGTGTACATCGACAGGGGACCTCGAACACTGAAGCTTTCTTT. Its protein product is CASSVHRQGTSNTEAFF. Drawing the rest from reference TRBV2 and TRBJ1-1, the complete variable domain is EPEVTQTPSHQVTQMGQEVILRCVPISNHLYFYWYRQILGQKVEFLVSFYNNEISEKSEIFDDQFSVERPDGSNFTLKIRSTKLEDSAMYFCASSVHRQGTSNTEAFFGQGTRLTVV.

As to this clone: Other DNA sequences within the sample encode an identical CDR3. The chain has TRBV7-3 and TRBJ2-7, with D possibly being TRBD1 (6 bases). V lost 1 base and J 4 bases, leaving 11 bases between the germline ends. CDR3 size: 14 residues. Germline CDR1 reads SGHTA; CDR2 reads FQGTGA. The CDR3, as DNA: TGTGCCAGCAGCTTAAGAGGCCAGGGGTACGAGCAGTACTTC. Amino acids: CASSLRGQGYEQYF.

This rearrangement joins TRBV7-3 to TRBJ1-1; 10 bases line up with TRBD1. Looked up from germline, CDR1 is SGHTA and CDR2 is FQGTGA. Losses at the gene ends were 5 bases for V and 5 bases for J; bases not matched to a gene: 5. The length of the CDR3 is 14 residues. The CDR3 nucleotides are TGTGCCAGCAGCCAGAGACAGGGGGCGACTGAAGCTTTCTTT. This sequence encodes CASSQRQGATEAFF.

The genes are TRBV11-2 and TRBJ2-2, with TRBD2 identical over 12 bases. CDR3 length: 16 residues. The germline V gene encodes CDR1 SGHAT and CDR2 FQNNGV. Unmatched junction bases numbered 8, after V lost 5 bases and J lost 7 bases. CDR3 coding DNA: TGTGCCAGCAGCCCTGGACTAGCGGGAATCGGCGGGGAGCTGTTTTTT. It is translated as CASSPGLAGIGGELFF.

The J gene is TRBJ1-1, the V gene TRBV19; tentative D call: TRBD1 (6 bases). V lost 5 bases and J lost 8, with 12 bases in between. CDR3 length: 12 amino acids. From germline, CDR1 is LNHDA and CDR2 SQIVND (reference sequence). CDR3 in DNA: TGTGCCAGTAGTTTCGGACAGAACGAAGCTTTCTTT. It is translated as CASSFGQNEAFF.

This clone occurred a few times. This chain uses TRBV7-2 with TRBJ1-5; weak D call: TRBD1 (5 bases). This CDR3 region has 14 residues. V was pared by 5 bases and J by 7 bases, with 15 bases between. Germline assignment: CDR1 SGHTA and CDR2 FQGNSA. CDR3 residues: CASSNQGGKQPQHF. DNA for the CDR3: TGTGCCAGCAGCAACCAGGGAGGAAAACAGCCCCAGCATTTT. The full variable domain, in which reference TRBV7-2 and TRBJ1-5 provide the parts outside the CDR3, is GAGVSQSPSNKVTEKGKDVELRCDPISGHTALYWYRQSLGQGLEFLIYFQGNSAPDKSGLPSDRFSAERTGGSVSTLTIQRTQQEDSAVYLCASSNQGGKQPQHFGDGTRLSIL.

The sample holds one count of this clone. The V gene is TRBV9, the J gene TRBJ2-7, with D tentatively TRBD2 (6 bases). Germline loops: CDR1 SGDLS, CDR2 YYNGEE. The CDR3 has 14 residues. V was cut by 4 bases and J by 0 bases, with 11 bases left in between. The CDR3: CASSTRDSSYEQYF. Written as DNA, the CDR3 is TGTGCCAGCAGCACGAGGGACTCCTCCTACGAGCAGTACTTC.

This rearrangement joins TRBV24-1 to TRBJ2-3; D is undetermined. Germline CDR1 and CDR2: KGHDR and SFDVKD. The germline V and J ends were trimmed by 7 bases and 2 bases, with 15 bases remaining between them. CDR3 length equals 15 residues. CDR3 sequence reads: CATSERSIYTDTQYF. CDR3 DNA sequence: TGTGCCACCAGCGAGCGTAGCATTTACACAGATACGCAGTATTTT.

V is TRBV11-2 and J is TRBJ2-3, with D unclear. The CDR3 has 17 residues. Germline V CDR1 and CDR2: SGHAT, FQNNGV. Trimming took off 1 base at V and 4 bases at J, with 18 bases between the two ends. The CDR3 DNA is TGTGCCAGCAGCTTAGGGATGGATAGCCGCTCGGCAGATACGCAGTATTTT. It is translated as CASSLGMDSRSADTQYF.

The J gene is TRBJ2-2, the V gene TRBV2; possibly TRBD1 for D (5 bases). Germline CDR1 and CDR2: SNHLY and FYNNEI. Trimming left V 7 bases short and J 0 bases short, with 6 bases between. There are 13 residues in the CDR3. CDR3 DNA: TGTGCCAGCAAGGGGTCGAACACCGGGGAGCTGTTTTTT. It encodes CASKGSNTGELFF. Complete variable domain (other parts from reference TRBV2 and TRBJ2-2): EPEVTQTPSHQVTQMGQEVILRCVPISNHLYFYWYRQILGQKVEFLVSFYNNEISEKSEIFDDQFSVERPDGSNFTLKIRSTKLEDSAMYFCASKGSNTGELFFGEGSRLTVL.

V usage is TRBV29-1 and J usage is TRBJ1-6, with TRBD1 as a possible D gene (5 bases). This CDR3 has 13 amino acids. From germline, CDR1 is SQVTM and CDR2 ANQGSEA. The ends were cut back, 7 bases at V and 7 bases at J, with 14 bases in the middle. The CDR3 bases are TGCAGCGGTGGGGACGGGGGGAATTCACCCCTCCACTTT. Encoded protein: CSGGDGGNSPLHF. Variable domain in full (rest from reference TRBV29-1 and TRBJ1-6): SAVISQKPSRDICQRGTSLTIQCQVDSQVTMMFWYRQQPGQSLTLIATANQGSEATYESGFVIDKFPISRPNLTFSTLTVSNMSPEDSSIYLCSGGDGGNSPLHFGNGTRLTVT.

This clone was seen only once. The chain is built from TRBV18 and TRBJ2-7; 8 nucleotides line up with TRBD2. The CDR3 consists of 13 residues. CDR1 is KGHSH and CDR2 is LQKENI in the germline V gene. Trimming removed 4 bases from V and 3 bases from J; junction bases left unmatched: 2. The CDR3 DNA sequence: TGTGCCAGCTCACGCGGGACTAGCTACGAGCAGTACTTC. Its protein product is CASSRGTSYEQYF.

This chain joins TRBV2 and TRBJ2-7; D is uncertain. Looked up from germline, CDR1 is SNHLY and CDR2 is FYNNEI. The CDR3 contains 13 residues. V was trimmed by 4 bases and J by 2 bases, leaving 9 bases between them. CDR3 protein: CASSAHRTYEQYF. DNA for the CDR3: TGTGCCAGCAGTGCACACCGAACCTACGAGCAGTACTTC.

The chain links TRBV7-2 to TRBJ2-7; 9 nucleotides agree with TRBD1. The J segment lost 6 bases and the V segment lost 2 bases, leaving 8 bases of the junction unmatched. Germline lookup yields CDR1 SGHTA and CDR2 FQGNSA. The CDR3 covers 15 residues. The CDR3 reads CASSLMGQGLGEQYF. In DNA form, the CDR3 reads TGTGCCAGCAGCTTAATGGGACAGGGATTAGGCGAGCAGTACTTC. Full variable domain (rest looked up from reference TRBV7-2 and TRBJ2-7): GAGVSQSPSNKVTEKGKDVELRCDPISGHTALYWYRQSLGQGLEFLIYFQGNSAPDKSGLPSDRFSAERTGGSVSTLTIQRTQQEDSAVYLCASSLMGQGLGEQYFGPGTRLTVT.

The chain combines TRBV7-9 with TRBJ2-1, with 10 bases matching TRBD2. The V gene's germline CDR1 is SEHNR and CDR2 FQNEAQ (reference sequence). CDR3 length: 16 residues. The V gene end was trimmed by 5 bases and the J gene end by 2 bases; junction bases not matched to a gene: 6. The CDR3 DNA sequence: TGTGCCAGCAGCCCTAAGCGGGAGGGCCCCTACAATGAGCAGTTCTTC. Translation: CASSPKREGPYNEQFF. Supplemented by reference TRBV7-9 and TRBJ2-1, the full variable domain reads DTGVSQNPRHKITKRGQNVTFRCDPISEHNRLYWYRQTLGQGPEFLTYFQNEAQLEKSRLLSDRFSAERPKGSFSTLEIQRTEQGDSAMYLCASSPKREGPYNEQFFGPGTRLTVL.

V is TRBV4-1 and J is TRBJ2-2; TRBD2 aligns across 11 bases. The V segment lost 4 bases and the J segment 8 bases; nucleotides outside the gene matches: 21. This CDR3 spans 20 amino acids. The germline V gene has CDR1 MGHRA and CDR2 YSYEKL. The DNA for the CDR3 is TGCGCCAGCAGCCCGCGACTAGCGGGGATTCCCTCGAAACGGACGGGGGAGCTGTTTTTT. Translated, it gives CASSPRLAGIPSKRTGELFF.

CDR3 DNA: TGTGCCAGTAGTCGACTAGCGGGGGGATCTAATACGCAGTATTTT. It specifies CASSRLAGGSNTQYF. This chain uses TRBV19 with TRBJ2-3; 13 nucleotides line up with TRBD2. Per germline, CDR1 LNHDA and CDR2 SQIVND (reference sequence). Germline trimming cut 5 bases from V and 7 bases from J; bases unmatched to any gene: 6. The length of the CDR3 is 15 residues.

This rearrangement joins TRBV24-1 to TRBJ1-3; D perhaps matches TRBD1 (6 bases). The CDR3 is made up of 16 amino acids. CDR1 and CDR2 from the germline V gene are KGHDR and SFDVKD. Trimming shortened V by 8 bases and J by 0 bases, and 16 bases separated the two germline ends. CDR3 nucleotides: TGTGCCACCAACCCTCGGGACAATAGCTCTGGAAACACCATATATTTT. Translation: CATNPRDNSSGNTIYF.

The DNA for the CDR3 is TGTGCCAGCAGCTTAGCGGGGCCCTCATACAATGAGCAGTTCTTC. Translating gives CASSLAGPSYNEQFF. The chain is built from TRBV7-6 and TRBJ2-1; a weak D match, TRBD1 (5 bases). This CDR3 has 15 residues. Germline V gene sequence: CDR1 SGHVS, CDR2 FNYEAQ. The V and J ends lost 0 bases and 4 bases respectively, with 10 bases between them.

V usage is TRBV9 and J usage is TRBJ2-5; 7 bases line up with TRBD2. This CDR3 comprises 14 residues. Germline assignment: CDR1 SGDLS and CDR2 YYNGEE. With V trimmed by 4 bases and J by 5 bases, 8 bases remained unmatched. CDR3 in DNA: TGTGCCAGCAGCCCCGTCCCGGGAGGTGAGACCCAGTACTTC. It translates to CASSPVPGGETQYF.

The chain combines TRBV3-1 (or the pseudogene TRBV3-2) with TRBJ2-7, with 7 bases fitting TRBD1. With 5 bases clipped from V and 3 bases from J, the junction kept 4 bases outside the gene matches. This CDR3 is 13 amino acids long. Per germline, CDR1 LGHDT and CDR2 YNNKEL (reference sequence). CDR3 bases: TGTGCCAGCAGCACCGGGACAGACTACGAGCAGTACTTC. This sequence encodes CASSTGTDYEQYF.

The rearrangement joins TRBV6-2 or TRBV6-3 to TRBJ2-5, with 7 positions matching TRBD1. The CDR3 loop spans 18 amino acids. CDR1 is MNHEY and CDR2 is SVGEGT in the germline V gene. The J segment lost 2 bases and the V segment lost 6 bases, leaving 18 bases of the junction unmatched. CDR3 DNA sequence: TGTGCCAGCAGCCCTCCGCAGACAGGGCGAGTGGCACAAGAGACCCAGTACTTC. Residues: CASSPPQTGRVAQETQYF.